A single sample is the source of the 12 T cell receptor beta chains below, sequenced in a study of early T cells in non-severe SARS-CoV-2 infection. TCRdb itself ran the 5' RACE reads through MiXCR, one entry per CDR3 protein. The sample has 36,000 or so distinct CDR3 sequences, 3.5% to 5% seen once. Source material: whole blood. These receptors originate from an adult who was a healthcare worker with PCR-confirmed SARS-CoV-2 infection or an uninfected control (not recorded which).

This clonotype was observed a handful of times. The gene calls are TRBV7-8 and TRBJ2-7; TRBD1 aligns across 8 bases. Trimming took 8 bases from V and 0 from J; bases not matched to a gene: 12. The CDR3 contains 16 residues. Looked up from germline, CDR1 is SGHVS and CDR2 is FQNEAQ. For the CDR3, the DNA is TGTGCCAGCTCCGGAGGGGGACAGGCCTCCTCCTACGAGCAGTACTTC. Protein product: CASSGGGQASSYEQYF. Full variable domain (remainder filled in from reference TRBV7-8 and TRBJ2-7): GAGVSQSPRYKVAKRGQDVALRCDPISGHVSLFWYQQALGQGPEFLTYFQNEAQLDKSGLPSDRFFAERPEGSVSTLKIQRTQQEDSAVYLCASSGGGQASSYEQYFGPGTRLTVT.

This clonotype was found many times. This sequence joins TRBV24-1 and TRBJ2-1; TRBD2 matches at 10 bases. With 1 base clipped from V and 8 bases from J, the junction kept 7 bases outside the gene matches. This CDR3 region has 16 residues. The germline CDR1 and CDR2 sequences are KGHDR and SFDVKD. The CDR3 loop is CATSDLKLAGVHEQFF. Written as DNA, the CDR3 is TGTGCCACCAGTGATTTAAAGCTAGCGGGAGTACATGAGCAGTTCTTC.

This clonotype was seen at least ten times. V usage is TRBV4-1 and J usage is TRBJ1-2, with 8 bases matching TRBD1. The V gene's germline CDR1 is MGHRA and CDR2 YSYEKL. This CDR3 has 15 residues. The V segment lost 2 bases and the J segment 3 bases; nucleotides outside the gene matches: 5. The CDR3 region is CASSQSGGADYGYTF. DNA of the CDR3: TGCGCCAGCAGCCAATCAGGGGGCGCCGACTATGGCTACACCTTC.

This clonotype was picked up many times. This chain joins TRBV27 and TRBJ1-2; D remains ambiguous. V lost 2 bases and J lost 5, with 15 bases in between. The CDR3 is made up of 15 amino acids. Germline V lookup: CDR1 MNHEY, CDR2 SMNVEV (reference sequence). CDR3 in DNA: TGTGCCAGCAGTTTAGATCCACGACGGATATATGGCTACACCTTC. This encodes CASSLDPRRIYGYTF.

This clonotype was counted at least ten times. This chain joins TRBV12-3 or TRBV12-4 and TRBJ2-5, with 9 bases fitting TRBD2. V lost 4 bases and J lost 5; bases outside the gene matches: 11. The CDR3 loop spans 16 amino acids. Written as DNA, the CDR3 is TGTGCCAGCAGTTCTGGGACTAGCCCTTTGCGGGAGACCCAGTACTTC. It yields the protein CASSSGTSPLRETQYF.

This clonotype has a count of ten or more. V gene TRBV15 combines with J gene TRBJ1-2; D remains unclear. Germline lookup yields CDR1 LNHNV and CDR2 YYDKDF (reference sequence). The CDR3 consists of 12 residues. The germline V and J ends were trimmed by 5 bases and 8 bases, with 12 bases remaining between them. The CDR3 sequence: CATSYTGGGYTF. The CDR3 DNA follows: TGTGCCACCAGCTACACTGGTGGCGGCTACACCTTC.

This clonotype was observed many times. The CDR3 DNA sequence: TGTGCCATCAGACCTCAGGGGGCCGAGACCCAGTACTTC. Its translation: CAIRPQGAETQYF. This sequence joins TRBV10-3 and TRBJ2-5, with 8 bases aligning to TRBD1. The CDR3 runs 13 residues. V was pared by 6 bases and J by 5 bases, with 5 bases of the junction left unmatched. Germline V gene lookup returns CDR1 ENHRY and CDR2 SYGVKD.

The V gene is TRBV6-5, the J gene TRBJ2-6; D unclear. The CDR3 length is 15 residues. Germline CDR1 MNHEY, CDR2 SVGAGI. Trimming stripped 6 bases from V and 0 bases from J, with 9 bases between. The DNA of the CDR3 is TGTGCCAGCAGCGATCACAGCTCTGGGGCCAACGTCCTGACTTTC. As protein: CASSDHSSGANVLTF.

This clonotype showed up many times. The V call is TRBV29-1, the J call TRBJ2-7; TRBD1 might be the D (5 bases). The germline gives CDR1 SQVTM, CDR2 ANQGSEA. The V gene lost 6 bases and the J gene lost 5 bases, with 17 bases spanning the gap. The length of the CDR3 is 13 residues. DNA of the CDR3: TGCAGCGTGGGAAGACAGCTAGGGGACGAGCAGTACTTC. Translation: CSVGRQLGDEQYF.

In this sample, this clonotype turned up many times. The rearrangement links TRBV5-5 to TRBJ1-1; 7 bases fit TRBD1. The V gene end was trimmed by 4 bases and the J gene end by 4 bases; junction bases not matched to a gene: 4. The CDR3 is made up of 13 amino acids. Germline loops: CDR1 SGHKS, CDR2 YYEKEE (reference sequence). CDR3 sequence (DNA): TGTGCCAGCAGCGCGACAGGGAGCACTGAAGCTTTCTTT. Its translation: CASSATGSTEAFF.

This clonotype came up many times. The V call is TRBV18, the J call TRBJ2-4; TRBD2 matches at 16 bases. V was pared by 3 bases and J by 8 bases, with 10 bases of the junction left unmatched. This CDR3 region has 18 residues. Germline assignment: CDR1 KGHSH and CDR2 LQKENI. Written as DNA, the CDR3 is TGTGCCAGCTCACCTCCCGGGACTAGCGGGGGGGCCATGGACATTCAGTACTTC. Its translation is CASSPPGTSGGAMDIQYF.

This clonotype was observed at least ten times. The chain links TRBV20-1 to TRBJ2-3; 9 bases match TRBD1. The CDR3 extends over 16 amino acids. CDR1 DFQATT and CDR2 SNEGSKA come from the germline V gene (reference sequence). V was clipped by 8 bases and J by 5 bases; unmatched bases: 17. The CDR3 loop is CSSTLVSTGGVDTQYF. DNA for the CDR3: TGCAGTTCAACCCTCGTATCGACAGGGGGTGTAGATACGCAGTATTTT.